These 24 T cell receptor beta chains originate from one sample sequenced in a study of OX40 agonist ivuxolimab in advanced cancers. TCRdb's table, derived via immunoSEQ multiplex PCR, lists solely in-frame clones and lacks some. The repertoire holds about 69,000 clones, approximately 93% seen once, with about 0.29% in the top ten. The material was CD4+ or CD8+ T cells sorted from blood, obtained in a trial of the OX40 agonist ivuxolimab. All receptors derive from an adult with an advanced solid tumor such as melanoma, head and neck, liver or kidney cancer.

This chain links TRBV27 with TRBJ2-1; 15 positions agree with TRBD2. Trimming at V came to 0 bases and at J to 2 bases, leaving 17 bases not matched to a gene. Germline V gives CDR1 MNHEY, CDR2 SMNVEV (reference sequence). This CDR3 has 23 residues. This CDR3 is CASSLSRPGGLAGGSKTYNEQFF. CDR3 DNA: TGTGCCAGCAGTTTATCGCGTCCCGGGGGACTAGCGGGAGGCTCGAAGACCTACAATGAGCAGTTCTTC.

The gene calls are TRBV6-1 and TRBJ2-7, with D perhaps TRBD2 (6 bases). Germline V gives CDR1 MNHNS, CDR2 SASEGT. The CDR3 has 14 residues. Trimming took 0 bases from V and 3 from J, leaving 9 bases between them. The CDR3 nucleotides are TGTGCCAGCAGTGAAGCAGCTAGCGACTACGAGCAGTACTTC. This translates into CASSEAASDYEQYF.

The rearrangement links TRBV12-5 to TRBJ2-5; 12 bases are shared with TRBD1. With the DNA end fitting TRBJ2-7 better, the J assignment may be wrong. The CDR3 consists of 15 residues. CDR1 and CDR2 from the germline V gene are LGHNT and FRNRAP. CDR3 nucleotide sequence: TGTGCTAGTGGCCCTGGGACAGGGGGCCGATACGAGCAGTACTTC. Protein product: CASGPGTGGRYEQYF.

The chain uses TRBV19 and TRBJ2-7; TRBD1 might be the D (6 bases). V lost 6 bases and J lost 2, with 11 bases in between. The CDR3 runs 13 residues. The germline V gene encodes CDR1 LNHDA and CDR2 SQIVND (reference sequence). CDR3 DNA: TGTGCCAGTAGCGGGACACCCCCCTACGAGCAGTACTTC. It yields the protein CASSGTPPYEQYF.

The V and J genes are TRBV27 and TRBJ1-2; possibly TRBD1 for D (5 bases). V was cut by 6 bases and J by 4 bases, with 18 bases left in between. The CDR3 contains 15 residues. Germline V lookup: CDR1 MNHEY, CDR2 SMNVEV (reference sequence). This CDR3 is CASSPTRVVSYGYTF. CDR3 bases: TGTGCCAGCAGCCCTACCAGGGTAGTGAGCTATGGCTACACCTTC.

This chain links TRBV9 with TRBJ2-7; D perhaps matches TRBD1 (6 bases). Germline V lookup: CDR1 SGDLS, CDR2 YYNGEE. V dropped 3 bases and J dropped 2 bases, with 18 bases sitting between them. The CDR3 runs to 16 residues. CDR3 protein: CASSDLRTAAPYEQYF. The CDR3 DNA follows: TGTGCCAGCAGCGACCTCCGGACAGCCGCCCCCTACGAGCAGTACTTC.

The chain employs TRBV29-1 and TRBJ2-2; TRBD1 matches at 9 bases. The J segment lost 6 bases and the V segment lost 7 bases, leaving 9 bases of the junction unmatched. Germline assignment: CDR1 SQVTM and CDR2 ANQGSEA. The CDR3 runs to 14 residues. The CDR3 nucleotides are TGCAGCGCCAGCCGGGACAGGGTAGCCGGGGAGCTGTTTTTT. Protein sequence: CSASRDRVAGELFF.

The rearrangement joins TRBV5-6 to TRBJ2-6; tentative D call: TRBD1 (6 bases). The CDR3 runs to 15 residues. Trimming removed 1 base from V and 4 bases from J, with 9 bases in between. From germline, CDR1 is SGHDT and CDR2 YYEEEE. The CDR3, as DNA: TGTGCCAGCAGCTTGACAGGGACCGGGGCCAACGTCCTGACTTTC. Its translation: CASSLTGTGANVLTF.

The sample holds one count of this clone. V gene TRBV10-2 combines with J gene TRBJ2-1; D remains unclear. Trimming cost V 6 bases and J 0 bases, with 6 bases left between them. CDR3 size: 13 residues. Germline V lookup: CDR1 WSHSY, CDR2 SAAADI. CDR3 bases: TGCGCCAGCAGAGATAGCTCCTACAATGAGCAGTTCTTC. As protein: CASRDSSYNEQFF.

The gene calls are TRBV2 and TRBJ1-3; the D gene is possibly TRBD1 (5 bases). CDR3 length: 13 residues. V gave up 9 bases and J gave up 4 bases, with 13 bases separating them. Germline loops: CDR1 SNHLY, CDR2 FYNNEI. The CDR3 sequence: CARALGLGNTIYF. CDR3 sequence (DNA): TGTGCCAGGGCCCTGGGACTCGGAAACACCATATATTTT.

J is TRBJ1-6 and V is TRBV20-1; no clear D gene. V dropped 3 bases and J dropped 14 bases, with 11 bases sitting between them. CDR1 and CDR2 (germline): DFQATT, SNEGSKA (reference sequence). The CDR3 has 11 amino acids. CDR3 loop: CSAREGVALHF. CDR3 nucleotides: TGCAGTGCTAGGGAGGGTGTGGCCCTCCACTTT.

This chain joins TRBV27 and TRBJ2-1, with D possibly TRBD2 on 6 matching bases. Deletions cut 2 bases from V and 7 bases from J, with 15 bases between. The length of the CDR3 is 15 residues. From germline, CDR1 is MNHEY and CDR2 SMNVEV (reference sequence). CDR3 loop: CASSLLGTAWNEQFF. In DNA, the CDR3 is TGTGCCAGCAGTTTACTTGGGACTGCCTGGAATGAGCAGTTCTTC.

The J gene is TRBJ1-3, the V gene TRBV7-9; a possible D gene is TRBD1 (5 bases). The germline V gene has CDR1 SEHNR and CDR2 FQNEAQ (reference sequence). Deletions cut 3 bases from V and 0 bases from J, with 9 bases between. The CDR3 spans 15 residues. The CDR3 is CASSFGGISGNTIYF. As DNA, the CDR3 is TGTGCCAGCAGCTTTGGGGGAATCTCTGGAAACACCATATATTTT.

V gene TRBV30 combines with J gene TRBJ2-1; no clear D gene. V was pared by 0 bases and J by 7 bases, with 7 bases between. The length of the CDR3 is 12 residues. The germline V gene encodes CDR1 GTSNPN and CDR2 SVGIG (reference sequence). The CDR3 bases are TGTGCCTGGAGTGTACCGGTAAATGAGCAGTTCTTC. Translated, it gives CAWSVPVNEQFF.

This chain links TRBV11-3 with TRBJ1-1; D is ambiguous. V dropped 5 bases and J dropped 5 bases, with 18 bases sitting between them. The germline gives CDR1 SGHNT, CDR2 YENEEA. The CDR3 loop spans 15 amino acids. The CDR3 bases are TGTGCCAGCAGCCCTCTCGGCCTTGGGCGGACTGAAGCTTTCTTT. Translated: CASSPLGLGRTEAFF.

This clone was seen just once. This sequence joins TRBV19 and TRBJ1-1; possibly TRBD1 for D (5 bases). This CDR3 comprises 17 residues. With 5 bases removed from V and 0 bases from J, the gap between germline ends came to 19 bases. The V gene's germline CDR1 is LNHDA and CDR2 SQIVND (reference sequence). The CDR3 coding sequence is TGTGCCAGTAGTCGTGGGGTCAGGGTATCGATGAACACTGAAGCTTTCTTT. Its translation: CASSRGVRVSMNTEAFF.

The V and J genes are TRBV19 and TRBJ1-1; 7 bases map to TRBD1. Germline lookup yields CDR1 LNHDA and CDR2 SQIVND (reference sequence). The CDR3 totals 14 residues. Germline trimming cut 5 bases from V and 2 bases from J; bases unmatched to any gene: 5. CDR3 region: CASSQGQYNTEAFF. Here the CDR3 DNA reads TGTGCCAGTAGTCAGGGACAGTATAACACTGAAGCTTTCTTT.

This CDR3 reads CAWSGTAFYGYTF. In nucleotides, the CDR3 is TGTGCCTGGAGCGGGACAGCCTTCTATGGCTACACCTTC. The chain recombines TRBV30 with TRBJ1-2; 7 bases agree with TRBD1. With 3 bases clipped from V and 4 bases from J, the junction kept 5 bases outside the gene matches. Germline V gene lookup returns CDR1 GTSNPN and CDR2 SVGIG (reference sequence). The CDR3 extends over 13 amino acids.

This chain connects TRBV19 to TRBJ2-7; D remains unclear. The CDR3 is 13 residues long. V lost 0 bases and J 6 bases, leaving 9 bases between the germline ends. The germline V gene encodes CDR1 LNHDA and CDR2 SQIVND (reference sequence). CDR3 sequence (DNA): TGTGCCAGTAGTATAGACCTTTTACTCGAGCAGTACTTC. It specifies CASSIDLLLEQYF.

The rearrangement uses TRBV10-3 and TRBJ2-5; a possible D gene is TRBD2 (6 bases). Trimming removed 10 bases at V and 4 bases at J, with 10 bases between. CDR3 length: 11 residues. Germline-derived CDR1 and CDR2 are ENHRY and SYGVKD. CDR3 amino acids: CATRRGETQYF. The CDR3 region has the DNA TGTGCCACCAGGAGGGGAGAGACCCAGTACTTC.

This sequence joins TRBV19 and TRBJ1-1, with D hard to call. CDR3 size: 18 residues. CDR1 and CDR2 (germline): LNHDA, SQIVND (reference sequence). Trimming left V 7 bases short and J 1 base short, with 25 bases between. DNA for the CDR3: TGTGCCAGTAACCGCCTCCAGCCAACCCTCCGCGGGAACACTGAAGCTTTCTTT. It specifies CASNRLQPTLRGNTEAFF.

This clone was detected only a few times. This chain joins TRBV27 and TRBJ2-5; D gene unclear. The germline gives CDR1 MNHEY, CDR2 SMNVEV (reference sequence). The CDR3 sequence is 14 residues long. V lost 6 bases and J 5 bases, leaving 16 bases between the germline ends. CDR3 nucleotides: TGTGCCAGCAGACTGAACTATGCAGTGGAGACCCAGTACTTC. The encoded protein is CASRLNYAVETQYF.

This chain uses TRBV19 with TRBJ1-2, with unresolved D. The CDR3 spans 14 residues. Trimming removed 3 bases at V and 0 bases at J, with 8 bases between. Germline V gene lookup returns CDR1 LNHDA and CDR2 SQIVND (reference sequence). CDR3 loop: CASSMRPTNYGYTF. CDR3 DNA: TGTGCCAGTAGTATGAGGCCAACTAACTATGGCTACACCTTC.

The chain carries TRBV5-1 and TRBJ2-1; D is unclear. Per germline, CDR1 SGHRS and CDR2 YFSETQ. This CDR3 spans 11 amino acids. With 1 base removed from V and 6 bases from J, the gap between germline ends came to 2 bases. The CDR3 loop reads CASSLINEQFF. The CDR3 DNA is TGCGCCAGCAGCTTGATCAATGAGCAGTTCTTC.